This T cell receptor beta chain was identified during a study of cytomegalovirus exposure and HLA in healthy donors. The CDR3 has 15 amino acids. V gave up 2 bases and J gave up 5 bases, with 12 bases separating them. Germline assignment: CDR1 SGHTA and CDR2 FQGNSA. Only one count was recorded for this clone. Its antigen is unidentified. 60 Vbeta and 13 Jbeta primers were used in PCR. Data came from immunoSEQ multiplex PCR; TCRdb stores just in-frame clones and leaves some out. The table has 150,000 to 200,000 clones, about four fifths seen once; the top ten hold more than 3%. The study's findings and limits: When a later analysis was performed, an Asian-associated ancestry cluster reportedly had fewer N-insertions than the roughly 700-donor mean. When presence/absence was analysed, sequencing depth was taken to be roughly uniform across donors. It emerged from a later analysis that several of the most significant clusters appeared to be linked to common viral pathogens.

The sample was PBMCs. This sequence joins TRBV7-2 and TRBJ1-4; D ambiguous. This TCR came from a man aged 40-50 years in good health and CMV-seropositive. CDR3 residues: CASSLISTQNEKLFF. Here the CDR3 DNA reads TGTGCCAGCAGCTTAATATCGACTCAAAATGAAAAACTGTTTTTT.